This TCR beta chain was recorded in a study of cytomegalovirus exposure and HLA in healthy donors. CDR1 MNHNY and CDR2 SVGAGI come from the germline V gene (reference sequence). V was pared by 4 bases and J by 4 bases, with 8 bases of the junction left unmatched. This CDR3 spans 15 amino acids. In the case of this clone: Antigen specificity is unknown.

General observations from the study: The number of N-insertions in an Asian-associated ancestry cluster was reportedly below the roughly 620-donor mean in a later analysis. The authors enumerated roughly 160 TCR beta chains as linked to cytomegalovirus. A prior analysis recorded that most TCR beta V segments were productive about 90% or about 30% of the time. Clonal expansion was found to be greater in HLA-associated TCR beta chains than in equally common others in a later analysis.

PCR amplification relied on 60 Vbeta primers (plus 13 Jbeta primers). Using immunoSEQ multiplex PCR, the repertoire was profiled, and TCRdb retains in-frame clones only, with some absent. The sample lists 100,000 to 120,000 clones, over 65% seen once, with about 5% in the top ten. The receptor's source is a woman in her 30s in good health and CMV-seropositive. Sequences were obtained from PBMCs. This chain links TRBV6-6 with TRBJ1-1, with 8 bases fitting TRBD1. Here the CDR3 DNA reads TGTGCCAGCAGTTTCCAGGGGGCGGTGAGCACTGAAGCTTTCTTT. As protein: CASSFQGAVSTEAFF.